This T cell receptor (beta chain) was captured in a study of shared clonotypes between healthy human individuals. Study-wide points: Naive subsets typically showed greater estimated richness than memory subsets.

The method was immunoSEQ multiplex PCR; TCRdb's version includes in-frame clones alone and lacks a portion of them. The sample has about 2.3 million clones; approximately 95% are singletons. In regard to this clone: Its specificity is not known.

This CDR3 region has 14 residues. V shed 4 bases, J shed 9 bases, and the junction held 8 bases outside the gene matches. The germline V gene has CDR1 SGHRS and CDR2 YFSETQ. V usage is TRBV5-1 and J usage is TRBJ2-1, with 9 bases lining up with TRBD1. The receptor comes from a man between 18 and 29 years old in good health. Some clones in this sample may be carry-over from other donors' samples. Sequenced input: naive CD4+ T cells from PBMCs. Subset noted: CD45RA+ positively selected. The CDR3 DNA follows: TGCGCCAGCAGCCTGGGACAGGGTTCTACTGAGCAGTTCTTC. This sequence encodes CASSLGQGSTEQFF.